The 27 T cell receptor beta chains presented below share a single source sample, sequenced in a study of control samples from healthy donors and cancer patients (dated by TCRdb to 2020 to 2022). Libraries were made using the immunoSEQ multiplex PCR assay. TCRdb stores this immuneACCESS table with in-frame sequences only. Part of the clones is absent; in the studies checked, under half of the shortfall reflects unresolved V genes, and no reason is known for the rest. The sample profile shows about 51,000 clones; about 92% of them were found once. Of the sample, 1.6% falls within the top ten clones. The specimen was PBMCs. Every receptor here comes from a man aged 35-49 years with colorectal cancer.

J is TRBJ2-3 and V is TRBV7-2; D uncertain. CDR3 length equals 13 residues. CDR1 SGHTA and CDR2 FQGNSA come from the germline V gene. V lost 0 bases and J 7 bases, leaving 8 bases between the germline ends. CDR3 in amino acids: CASSLAGTNTQYF. CDR3 nucleotides: TGTGCCAGCAGCTTAGCAGGCACCAATACGCAGTATTTT.

This chain links TRBV19 with TRBJ1-1; D possibly corresponds to TRBD1 (5 bases). There are 14 residues in the CDR3. Germline values: CDR1 LNHDA, CDR2 SQIVND (reference sequence). Trimming took off 7 bases at V and 6 bases at J, with 18 bases between the two ends. Here the CDR3 reads CASMGLYGSSEAFF. The CDR3 DNA is TGTGCCAGTATGGGACTGTACGGGAGCTCTGAAGCTTTCTTT.

The V gene is TRBV6-5, the J gene TRBJ1-6; 7 bases map to TRBD1. The V segment lost 6 bases and the J segment 10 bases; nucleotides outside the gene matches: 9. The germline CDR1 and CDR2 sequences are MNHEY and SVGAGI. The CDR3 sequence is 14 residues long. The CDR3 loop reads CASRQQGTGSPLHF. The CDR3 nucleotides read TGTGCCAGCAGACAACAGGGGACTGGGTCACCCCTCCACTTT.

V gene TRBV9 combines with J gene TRBJ2-1, with 7 bases aligning to TRBD2. CDR3 size: 13 residues. V lost 0 bases to trimming and J lost 8 bases; unmatched junction nucleotides: 2. The V gene's germline CDR1 is SGDLS and CDR2 YYNGEE. CDR3 nucleotides: TGTGCCAGCAGCGTAGCGGGAGGCTATGAGCAGTTCTTC. The encoded protein is CASSVAGGYEQFF.

This chain uses TRBV28 with TRBJ2-3; D call uncertain. The germline V gene encodes CDR1 MDHEN and CDR2 SYDVKM. V lost 4 bases, J lost 6 bases, and 5 bases lay in between. The CDR3 runs to 11 residues. For the CDR3, the DNA is TGTGCCAGCAGTTCGCGGGATACGCAGTATTTT. The encoded protein is CASSSRDTQYF. The whole variable domain, remainder taken from reference TRBV28 and TRBJ2-3, is DVKVTQSSRYLVKRTGEKVFLECVQDMDHENMFWYRQDPGLGLRLIYFSYDVKMKEKGDIPEGYSVSREKKERFSLILESASTNQTSMYLCASSSRDTQYFGPGTRLTVL.

This chain uses TRBV2 with TRBJ1-3; perhaps TRBD1 as D (6 bases). The CDR3 covers 15 residues. Trimming cost V 7 bases and J 0 bases, with 13 bases left between them. The V gene's germline CDR1 is SNHLY and CDR2 FYNNEI. CDR3: CASTAQGYSGNTIYF. The CDR3 DNA reads as TGTGCCAGCACTGCGCAGGGGTACTCTGGAAACACCATATATTTT. The full variable domain, rest sourced from reference TRBV2 and TRBJ1-3, is EPEVTQTPSHQVTQMGQEVILRCVPISNHLYFYWYRQILGQKVEFLVSFYNNEISEKSEIFDDQFSVERPDGSNFTLKIRSTKLEDSAMYFCASTAQGYSGNTIYFGEGSWLTVV.

This rearrangement joins TRBV5-5 to TRBJ2-7, with a possible D match to TRBD2 (6 bases). V lost 3 bases and J 2 bases, leaving 15 bases between the germline ends. Germline loops: CDR1 SGHKS, CDR2 YYEKEE (reference sequence). The CDR3 covers 15 residues. The chain's CDR3 is CASSYPPRGTYEQYF. CDR3 sequence (DNA): TGTGCCAGCAGCTACCCTCCGCGGGGTACCTACGAGCAGTACTTC.

The chain has TRBV27 and TRBJ2-7, with 8 bases aligning to TRBD1. Trimming at V came to 2 bases and at J to 4 bases, leaving 4 bases not matched to a gene. The CDR3 sequence is 14 residues long. Germline loops: CDR1 MNHEY, CDR2 SMNVEV (reference sequence). Written as DNA, the CDR3 is TGTGCCAGCAGTTTAGGCAGGGGGCCTTACGAGCAGTACTTC. Translated: CASSLGRGPYEQYF.

V usage is TRBV7-9 and J usage is TRBJ1-4; a possible D gene is TRBD1 (5 bases). Trimming removed 3 bases at V and 4 bases at J, with 12 bases between. The CDR3 runs to 15 residues. Germline lookup yields CDR1 SEHNR and CDR2 FQNEAQ (reference sequence). The CDR3, as DNA: TGTGCCAGCAGCTTCCACCTCGGGGGTAATGAAAAACTGTTTTTT. The encoded protein is CASSFHLGGNEKLFF.

CDR3 nucleotides: TGCGCCAGCAGCCAAGATGGAGGTGCCGGGGAGCTGTTTTTT. It specifies CASSQDGGAGELFF. The rearrangement uses TRBV4-3 and TRBJ2-2; TRBD2 is a possible D gene (5 bases). This CDR3 is 14 amino acids long. V lost 0 bases and J 6 bases, leaving 8 bases between the germline ends. Germline V gene sequence: CDR1 LGHNA, CDR2 YSLEER.

V is TRBV28 and J is TRBJ1-1; D may be TRBD1 (6 bases). Germline V gene data show CDR1 as MDHEN and CDR2 as SYDVKM. V was clipped by 5 bases and J by 3 bases, with 19 bases between them. This CDR3 is 16 amino acids long. Here the CDR3 reads CASSPWQGPRDTEAFF. The CDR3 region has the DNA TGTGCCAGCAGTCCTTGGCAGGGGCCTAGGGACACTGAAGCTTTCTTT.

V gene TRBV7-9 combines with J gene TRBJ2-7, with D perhaps TRBD2 (5 bases). The germline gives CDR1 SEHNR, CDR2 FQNEAQ (reference sequence). CDR3 size: 13 residues. The V and J ends lost 2 bases and 5 bases respectively, with 10 bases between them. CDR3 residues: CASSLYMGDEQYF. Here the CDR3 DNA reads TGTGCCAGCAGCTTATACATGGGAGACGAGCAGTACTTC.

This chain connects TRBV24-1 to TRBJ1-5; the D is unclear. The germline V gene encodes CDR1 KGHDR and CDR2 SFDVKD. V was pared by 1 base and J by 5 bases, with 5 bases between. The CDR3 is 13 residues long. This chain's CDR3 is CATSDFSDQPQHF. In nucleotides, the CDR3 is TGTGCCACCAGTGATTTTTCGGATCAGCCCCAGCATTTT.

This rearrangement joins TRBV18 to TRBJ2-1; D uncertain. Germline V gene data show CDR1 as KGHSH and CDR2 as LQKENI. Deletions cut 0 bases from V and 6 bases from J, with 9 bases between. The CDR3 extends over 14 amino acids. Here the CDR3 DNA reads TGTGCCAGCTCACCACCATACCCTCCCAATGAGCAGTTCTTC. It encodes CASSPPYPPNEQFF.

V is TRBV11-2 and J is TRBJ2-5; D gene uncertain. The V end was cut by 1 base, the J end by 0 bases, with 3 bases between. From germline, CDR1 is SGHAT and CDR2 FQNNGV. The CDR3 loop spans 13 amino acids. The CDR3 spells CASSLGYQETQYF. The CDR3 nucleotides are TGTGCCAGCAGCTTAGGCTACCAAGAGACCCAGTACTTC.

The V gene is TRBV5-1, the J gene TRBJ1-2; 8 bases agree with TRBD1. CDR3 size: 16 residues. The V and J ends lost 0 bases and 4 bases, in that order; junction bases with no gene match: 8. CDR1 is SGHRS, CDR2 YFSETQ, per germline. CDR3 DNA: TGCGCCAGCAGCTTGGGACCGCAGGGGGCGGGCTATGGCTACACCTTC. It encodes CASSLGPQGAGYGYTF.

This chain connects TRBV25-1 to TRBJ2-6; D gene unclear. Germline V lookup: CDR1 MGHDK, CDR2 SYGVNS. The CDR3 consists of 13 residues. V gave up 8 bases and J gave up 2 bases, with 7 bases separating them. CDR3 in DNA: TGTGCCAGCTGCCCCCCTGGGGCCAACGTCCTGACTTTC. Its translation is CASCPPGANVLTF.

The chain combines TRBV28 with TRBJ1-4; the D gene is possibly TRBD1 (5 bases). Trimming took 6 bases from V and 7 from J, leaving 12 bases between them. CDR1 is MDHEN and CDR2 is SYDVKM in the germline V gene. CDR3 size: 13 residues. The CDR3 nucleotides are TGTGCCAGCAGCCTTACGGGGGTTGAAAAACTGTTTTTT. Translating gives CASSLTGVEKLFF.

The chain is built from TRBV28 and TRBJ1-1; tentatively, D is TRBD1 (6 bases). V gave up 5 bases and J gave up 1 base, with 14 bases separating them. CDR1 and CDR2 from the germline V gene are MDHEN and SYDVKM. The length of the CDR3 is 15 residues. The CDR3 nucleotides are TGTGCCAGCAGTCCCGCCAGGGGCCCGAACACTGAAGCTTTCTTT. Translated, it gives CASSPARGPNTEAFF.

This clone was observed a single time. The V gene is TRBV6-5, the J gene TRBJ1-2, with 8 bases aligning to TRBD1. This CDR3 is built from 13 residues. With V trimmed by 5 bases and J by 8 bases, 7 bases remained unmatched. Germline assignment: CDR1 MNHEY and CDR2 SVGAGI. CDR3: CASSPWTGWGYTF. In DNA form, the CDR3 reads TGTGCCAGCAGTCCTTGGACAGGGTGGGGCTACACCTTC.

This clone was recorded only once. J is TRBJ2-7 and V is TRBV4-2; 11 bases are a match to TRBD2. Unmatched junction bases numbered 5, after V lost 2 bases and J lost 2 bases. The CDR3 is 16 amino acids. Germline lookup yields CDR1 LGHNA and CDR2 YNFKEQ. Written as DNA, the CDR3 is TGTGCCAGCAGCCAACAGACTAGCGGGGCCCCCTACGAGCAGTACTTC. Amino acids: CASSQQTSGAPYEQYF.

V and J are TRBV3-1 (or the pseudogene TRBV3-2) and TRBJ2-7; the match to TRBD2 covers 14 bases. The CDR3 has 15 amino acids. Germline V lookup: CDR1 LGHDT, CDR2 YNNKEL (reference sequence). With 5 bases clipped from V and 3 bases from J, the junction kept 3 bases outside the gene matches. DNA for the CDR3: TGTGCCAGCAGCAAGGGACTAGCGGGAGACTACGAGCAGTACTTC. Its translation: CASSKGLAGDYEQYF.

The J gene is TRBJ2-2, the V gene TRBV18; D may be TRBD1 or TRBD2 (5 bases each). CDR1 is KGHSH and CDR2 is LQKENI in the germline V gene. The CDR3 has 14 residues. The V end lost 1 base, the J end lost 6 bases, and 9 bases lay between the germline ends. The CDR3 region is CASSPQMGAGELFF. As DNA, the CDR3 is TGTGCCAGCTCACCACAAATGGGGGCCGGGGAGCTGTTTTTT.

The rearrangement uses TRBV25-1 and TRBJ2-7; 8 bases line up with TRBD2. The CDR3 consists of 14 residues. Looked up from germline, CDR1 is MGHDK and CDR2 is SYGVNS. V gave up 7 bases and J gave up 1 base; unmatched junction bases: 6. The CDR3 nucleotides read TGTGCCAGCAAAAGAAGCGGGGGATCCTACGAGCAGTACTTC. Translated: CASKRSGGSYEQYF.

The V call is TRBV6-2 or TRBV6-3, the J call TRBJ1-5; D remains ambiguous. This CDR3 comprises 14 residues. V was pared by 0 bases and J by 5 bases, with 8 bases between. Germline CDR1 reads MNHEY; CDR2 reads SVGEGT. The CDR3 loop reads CASSYSAEYQPQHF. CDR3 DNA: TGTGCCAGCAGTTACTCCGCGGAATATCAGCCCCAGCATTTT.

The chain recombines TRBV9 with TRBJ2-7, with D perhaps TRBD2 (7 bases). The CDR3 spans 13 residues. Trimming shortened V by 1 base and J by 6 bases, and 11 bases separated the two germline ends. Per the germline V gene, CDR1 is SGDLS and CDR2 is YYNGEE. The CDR3 region is CASSVMGGGEQYF. As DNA, the CDR3 is TGTGCCAGCAGCGTAATGGGAGGGGGCGAGCAGTACTTC.

The rearrangement joins TRBV7-8 to TRBJ1-5, with 7 positions matching TRBD1. The V gene's germline CDR1 is SGHVS and CDR2 FQNEAQ. The CDR3 loop spans 17 amino acids. V was clipped by 2 bases and J by 2 bases; unmatched bases: 9. The CDR3 loop is CASSLFGRDSRNQPQHF. CDR3 DNA: TGTGCCAGCAGCTTATTCGGCCGGGACAGCCGCAATCAGCCCCAGCATTTT.